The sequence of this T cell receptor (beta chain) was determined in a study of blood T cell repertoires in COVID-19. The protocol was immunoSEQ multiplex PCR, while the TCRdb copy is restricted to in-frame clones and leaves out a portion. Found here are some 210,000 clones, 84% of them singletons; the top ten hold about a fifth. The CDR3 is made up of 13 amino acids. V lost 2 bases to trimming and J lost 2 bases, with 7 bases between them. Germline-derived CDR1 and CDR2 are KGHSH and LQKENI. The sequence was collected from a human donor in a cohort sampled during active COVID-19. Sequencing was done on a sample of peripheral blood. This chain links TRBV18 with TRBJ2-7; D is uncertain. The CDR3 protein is CASSPSGAYEQYV. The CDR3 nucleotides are TGTGCCAGCTCACCATCCGGAGCCTACGAGCAGTACGTC.